This T cell receptor beta chain was retrieved from a study of shared clonotypes between healthy human individuals. Study information: Three men and two women, aged 18 to 49, were donors.

The CDR3 covers 15 residues. The V end lost 0 bases, the J end lost 1 base, and 11 bases lay between the germline ends. Germline assignment: CDR1 SGDLS and CDR2 YYNGEE. Whole-study findings and limits: Sampling was confined to blood; repertoires within tissues likely differ.

Points on this clone: Its specificity is unknown. A much larger clone differs by one base, so this may be a read error.

This table comes from immunoSEQ multiplex PCR, and its TCRdb copy is limited to in-frame clones, with some not included. The sample has approximately 110,000 clones; roughly 70% are singletons. The gene calls are TRBV9 and TRBJ2-7, with D perhaps TRBD1 or TRBD2 (5 bases each). This sequence originates from a woman aged 30 to 39 in good health. Sequencing was carried out using memory CD8+ T cells sorted from blood. Subset of the sample: CD45RO+ cells pooled with CCR7-negative TemRA cells. The CDR3 bases are TGTGCCAGCAGCGTAGGACAGAGGGATTCCTACGAGCAGTACTTC. Its protein is CASSVGQRDSYEQYF.